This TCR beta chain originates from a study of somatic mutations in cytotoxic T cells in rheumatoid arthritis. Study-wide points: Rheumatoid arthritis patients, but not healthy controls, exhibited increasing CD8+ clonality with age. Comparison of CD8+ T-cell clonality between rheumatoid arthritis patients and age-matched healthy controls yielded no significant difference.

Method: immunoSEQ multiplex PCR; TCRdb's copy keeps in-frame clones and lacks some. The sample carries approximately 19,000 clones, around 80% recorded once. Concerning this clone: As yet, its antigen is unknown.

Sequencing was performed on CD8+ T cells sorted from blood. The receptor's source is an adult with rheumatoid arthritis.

The CDR3 coding sequence is TGTGCCAGTCTCACCAACCTACTCACAGATACGCAGTATTTT. Its translation is CASLTNLLTDTQYF. The chain is built from TRBV18 and TRBJ2-3; D is undetermined. The CDR3 runs 14 residues. CDR1 and CDR2 (germline): KGHSH, LQKENI. V lost 9 bases, J lost 2 bases, and 15 bases lay in between.